This T cell receptor (beta chain) derives from a study of T cell responses to AZD1222 COVID-19 vaccine. Germline V gives CDR1 MNHEY, CDR2 SVGAGI. Trimming removed 6 bases from V and 2 bases from J, with 17 bases in between. The CDR3 consists of 15 residues. Profiling relied on immunoSEQ multiplex PCR, and the TCRdb table lists in-frame clones only, not all of them. The table shows about 170,000 clones, with approximately 93% occurring only once. The sequencing used peripheral blood, collected on day 0 of AZD1222 vaccination. The TCR sequence derives from an adult in good health. The chain has TRBV6-5 and TRBJ2-7; D is uncertain. The CDR3 sequence: CASRPSRTYPYEQYF. The CDR3 DNA reads TGTGCCAGCAGGCCTTCCAGGACCTACCCCTACGAGCAGTACTTC.